A selection of T cell receptor beta chains follows, all from one sample in a study of blood T cell repertoires in COVID-19. Repertoires were generated with immunoSEQ multiplex PCR, while TCRdb's copy carries only in-frame clones and drops some. The sample lists 95,000 to 150,000 clones, less than 75% occurring once. Sequenced: peripheral blood. The receptors stem from a human donor with acute or convalescent COVID-19. The donor label of this sample is uncertain. Both conserved end residues are part of each CDR3. The D gene is left open where the match is weak. Clone sizes are given selectively: once, few, many, or a class where the clone is expanded.

CDR3: CASSSRQGRNTEAFF
DNA: TGCGCCAGCAGCTCGCGACAGGGGAGAAACACTGAAGCTTTCTTT
size: .
J: TRBJ1-1
V: TRBV5-1
D: TRBD1

CDR3: CAWSTGVGTEAFF
DNA: TGTGCCTGGAGCACGGGGGTCGGCACTGAAGCTTTCTTT
size: .
J: TRBJ1-1
V: TRBV30
D: .

CDR3: CASSVRQGNTGELFF
DNA: TGTGCCAGCAGCGTAAGACAGGGGAACACCGGGGAGCTGTTTTTT
size: few
J: TRBJ2-2
V: TRBV9
D: TRBD1

CDR3: CASSESVALAGGLETQYF
DNA: TGCGCCAGCAGTGAGTCAGTGGCACTAGCGGGGGGGCTGGAGACCCAGTACTTC
size: .
J: TRBJ2-5
V: TRBV10-2
D: TRBD2

CDR3: CASSPFGDTQYF
DNA: TGTGCCAGCTCCCCTTTCGGTGATACGCAGTATTTT
size: .
J: TRBJ2-3
V: TRBV18
D: .

CDR3: CASSKRDRTNSPLHF
DNA: TGTGCCAGCAGCAAGCGGGACCGGACGAATTCACCCCTCCACTTT
size: few
J: TRBJ1-6
V: TRBV21-1
D: .

CDR3: CASSPAGGASGGRNEQFF
DNA: TGTGCCAGCAGCCCTGCCGGGGGTGCTAGCGGGGGCCGGAATGAGCAGTTCTTC
size: few
J: TRBJ2-1
V: TRBV7-6
D: TRBD2

CDR3: CASSVSRGGYGYTF
DNA: TGTGCCAGCAGCGTAAGCAGGGGAGGGTATGGCTACACCTTC
size: once
J: TRBJ1-2
V: TRBV9
D: .

CDR3: CASSLQGAVNTEAFF
DNA: TGCGCCAGCAGCCTACAGGGGGCGGTGAACACTGAAGCTTTCTTT
size: few
J: TRBJ1-1
V: TRBV5-1
D: TRBD1

CDR3: CASRLVPNTEAFF
DNA: TGTGCCAGCCGTCTTGTCCCGAACACTGAAGCTTTCTTT
size: .
J: TRBJ1-1
V: TRBV27
D: .